These T cell receptor beta chains were read from a single sample in a study of breast tumors, draining lymph nodes, adjacent tissues. In TCRdb, the multiplex PCR reads were re-called with MiXCR into one record per CDR3 protein. The sample includes roughly 70,000 distinct CDR3 sequences, 40% to 45% of them seen just once. What was sequenced was breast tumor tissue. All receptors derive from a female donor with breast cancer. Some clones in this sample may be carry-over from other donors' samples. Both conserved end residues are part of each CDR3. D genes are given only for firm matches. Expanded clones are given a class, and other clones once, few, many or no size at all.

cdr3_nt cdr3_aa j_call d_call v_call clone_size
TGCAGTGCTAGCGGAGGGGGCACAGATACGCAGTTCTTC CSASGGGTDTQFF TRBJ2-1 - TRBV20-1 -
TGTGCCAGCAGCCAAGAGGAGGGCAGAACAGATACGCAGTATTTT CASSQEEGRTDTQYF TRBJ2-3 - TRBV4-2 many
TGTGCCAGCAGTCCCGGGACAGGGGTATATTTTAGAAACACCATATATTTT CASSPGTGVYFRNTIYF TRBJ1-3 TRBD1 TRBV6-1 many
TGTGCCAGCAGTTACCGGGACCAACCTCCTCAAGAGACCCAGTACTTC CASSYRDQPPQETQYF TRBJ2-5 - TRBV6-2/TRBV6-3 -
TGCAGCGTATCTTTCGGACAGGGGGCTAGTGCAGGGTACAATGAGCAGTTCTTC CSVSFGQGASAGYNEQFF TRBJ2-1 TRBD1 TRBV29-1 once
TGTGCCAGCAGTTCCTCCAAACGAGAGGAGCAGTTCTTC CASSSSKREEQFF TRBJ2-1 - TRBV12-3/TRBV12-4 many
TGCAGTGCGATCAGCGGGGCCCGCTACGAGCAGTACTTC CSAISGARYEQYF TRBJ2-7 TRBD2 TRBV20-1 many
TGTGCCAGCAGCTTAGGGGGTGGGACTAGCGAGGAGTTCTTC CASSLGGGTSEEFF TRBJ2-1 TRBD2 TRBV7-9 many
TGTGCCAGTAGTATGGCAGCAATCCAAGAGACCCAGTACTTC CASSMAAIQETQYF TRBJ2-5 - TRBV19 many
TGTGCCACCAGTGACCGACAGTTGCTCTACAATGAGCAGTTCTTC CATSDRQLLYNEQFF TRBJ2-1 - TRBV24-1 many
TGTGCCAGCAGCTCCCTGGACGGGACAGGCATTGAAAAACTGTTTTTT CASSSLDGTGIEKLFF TRBJ1-4 TRBD1 TRBV7-9 -
TGCAGTGCTGGGCGGGGCAGGGTGTACAATGAGCATTTT CSAGRGRVYNEHF TRBJ1-5 - TRBV20-1 -
TGCGCCAGCAGCTTGGCCTCAGGGAGTCTCTACGAGCAGTACTTC CASSLASGSLYEQYF TRBJ2-7 - TRBV5-1 -
TGTGCCAGCTCACCCTCAGATACGCAGTATTTT CASSPSDTQYF TRBJ2-3 - TRBV18 many
TGTGCCAGCAGCTCCCAGGGACTTCCGCATGAGCAGTTCTTC CASSSQGLPHEQFF TRBJ2-1 - TRBV11-1 many
TGTGCCACCAGTGATGGGGAGGAACAGTACTTC CATSDGEEQYF TRBJ2-7 - TRBV24-1 once
TGTGCCAGCAGCTTAGAGTACGGGTCTAGCTACGAGCAGTACTTC CASSLEYGSSYEQYF TRBJ2-7 - TRBV11-3 many
TGTGCCAGCAGCCAGAGACCCGCCTCCTACAATGAGCAGTTCTTC CASSQRPASYNEQFF TRBJ2-1 - TRBV5-8 -
TGCAGTGCTAGGTTTCGGGGCGACACAGATACGCAGTATTTT CSARFRGDTDTQYF TRBJ2-3 - TRBV20-1 -
TGTGCCAGCAGTAGTCCGGGACTTGAGGAAAAACTGTTTTTT CASSSPGLEEKLFF TRBJ1-4 - TRBV12-3/TRBV12-4 many
TGTGCCAGCAGCCTAAGGGAGGGACTAGCGGGGATTGAGCAGTTCTTC CASSLREGLAGIEQFF TRBJ2-1 TRBD2 TRBV7-2 many
TGTGCCACCAGTGACGATGAGAGGAGGGAGCAGTATTTT CATSDDERREQYF TRBJ2-3 - TRBV24-1 -
TGCGCCAGCAGAGGACAGGGGGATTCACCCCTCCACTTT CASRGQGDSPLHF TRBJ1-6 TRBD1 TRBV10-1 medium-sized
TGTGCCAGCAGAGACCCCGGGACAGCTAATGAAAAACTGTTTTTT CASRDPGTANEKLFF TRBJ1-4 TRBD1 TRBV25-1 medium-sized
TGTGCCAGCAGCCGGACCGGGACAGGGATCGGGGAAAAACTGTTTTTT CASSRTGTGIGEKLFF TRBJ1-4 TRBD1 TRBV7-2 -
TGTGCCAGCAGCCCCCCAACCGAGTGGGGTACAGGGGGGAACTATGGCTACACCTTC CASSPPTEWGTGGNYGYTF TRBJ1-2 TRBD1 TRBV4-2 -
TGTGCCAGCAGCCGACTATACAGGGGGCTCCACGAGCAGTACTTC CASSRLYRGLHEQYF TRBJ2-7 TRBD1 TRBV11-3 many
TGTGCCAGCAGCTTAGATGGGCAGATTGGGGAGCAGTACTTC CASSLDGQIGEQYF TRBJ2-7 - TRBV11-2 many
TGTGCCAGCAGTTTCTCCCAGGGGGACCCTTATGGCTACGCCTTC CASSFSQGDPYGYAF TRBJ1-2 TRBD1 TRBV12-3/TRBV12-4 -
TGTGCCAGTAGTAGGGTGGGGCCTCAAGGGGCTAACTATGGCTACACCTTC CASSRVGPQGANYGYTF TRBJ1-2 - TRBV19 few
TGTGCCAGCAGCTTTACCGGGACTAGCGACTATGAGCAGTTCTTC CASSFTGTSDYEQFF TRBJ2-1 TRBD2 TRBV7-8 many
TGTGCCAGCAGTAAAACGTGGACTAGCGGGAGTATTGAGATTCCGCAGTATTTT CASSKTWTSGSIEIPQYF TRBJ2-3 TRBD2 TRBV6-1 many
TGTGCCAGTAGTATTGGCGACAACTATGGCTACACCTTC CASSIGDNYGYTF TRBJ1-2 - TRBV19 many
TGTGCCAGCAATCCCGGGACACTTAACCAGGAGACCCAGTACTTC CASNPGTLNQETQYF TRBJ2-5 - TRBV6-5 many
TGTGCCAGCAGCCCGGGACAGGGGCAATGTGTGGGAAACACCATATATTTT CASSPGQGQCVGNTIYF TRBJ1-3 TRBD1 TRBV14 -
TGCAGCGCTGAGGGACTTCCTCCCTCCTACGAGCAGTACTTC CSAEGLPPSYEQYF TRBJ2-7 - TRBV29-1 -
- CASSPGVGSGNTIHF TRBJ1-3 - TRBV7-2 -
TGTGCCAGCAGCTACGGGGACAGGGCCACCGGGGAGCTGTTTTTT CASSYGDRATGELFF TRBJ2-2 TRBD1 TRBV7-9 many
TGCAGCGTATCCGGAGTCCAAGCAGATACGCAGTATTTT CSVSGVQADTQYF TRBJ2-3 - TRBV29-1 many
TGTGCCATCAGTGAGATCGGGACTAGTGGCAATGAGCAGTTCTTC CAISEIGTSGNEQFF TRBJ2-1 TRBD2 TRBV10-3 many
TGTGCCAGTAGTATAGATACAGGAGGGCTCGGCGAGCAGTACTTC CASSIDTGGLGEQYF TRBJ2-7 - TRBV19 many
TGTGCCAGCAGTTACGGCGTCTCTGGGGCCAAAAACATTCAGTACTTC CASSYGVSGAKNIQYF TRBJ2-4 - TRBV6-5 -
TGTGCCAGCAGCCACCAGGGTTACAATGAGCAGTTCTTC CASSHQGYNEQFF TRBJ2-1 - TRBV4-2 many
TGTGCCAGCAGCTTACGCCGGACAGAGAACACTGAAGCTTTCTTT CASSLRRTENTEAFF TRBJ1-1 - TRBV7-8 few
TGTGCCAGCAGTGATTTGGGATCCACAGATACGCAGTATTTT CASSDLGSTDTQYF TRBJ2-3 - TRBV6-1 many
TGTGCCAGCAGCTCCACGCCCTGGTTTGGTGGGTCCCACCATCGCGAGCAGCCCCAGCATTTT CASSSTPWFGGSHHREQPQHF TRBJ1-5 - TRBV5-6 once
TGTGCCAGCAGTTACCTGACAGGGGATCAGCCCCAGCATTTT CASSYLTGDQPQHF TRBJ1-5 TRBD1 TRBV6-6 many
TGTGCCAGCAGCTTAGATCGGGGACTAGCGGGGACGCAATCTACGCAGTATTTT CASSLDRGLAGTQSTQYF TRBJ2-3 TRBD2 TRBV11-2 -